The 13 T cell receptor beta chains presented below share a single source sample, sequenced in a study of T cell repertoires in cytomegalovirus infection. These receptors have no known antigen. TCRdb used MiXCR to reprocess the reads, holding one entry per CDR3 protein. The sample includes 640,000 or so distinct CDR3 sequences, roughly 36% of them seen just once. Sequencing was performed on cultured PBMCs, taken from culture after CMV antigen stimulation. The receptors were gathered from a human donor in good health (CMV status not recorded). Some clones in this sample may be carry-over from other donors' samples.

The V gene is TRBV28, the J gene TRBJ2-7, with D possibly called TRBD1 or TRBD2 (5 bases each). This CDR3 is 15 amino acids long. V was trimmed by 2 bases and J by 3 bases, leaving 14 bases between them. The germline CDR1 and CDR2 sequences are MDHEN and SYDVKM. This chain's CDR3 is CASSLTGAAGYEQYF. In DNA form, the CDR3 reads TGTGCCAGCAGTTTAACCGGGGCCGCCGGCTACGAGCAGTACTTC.

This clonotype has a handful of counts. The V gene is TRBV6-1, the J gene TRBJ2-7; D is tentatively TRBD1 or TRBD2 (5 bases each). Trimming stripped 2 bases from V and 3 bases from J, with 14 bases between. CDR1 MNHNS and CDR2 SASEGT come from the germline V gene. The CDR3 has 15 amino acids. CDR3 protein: CASSETRGVRYEQYF. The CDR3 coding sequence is TGTGCCAGCAGTGAAACGCGAGGGGTTCGCTACGAGCAGTACTTC.

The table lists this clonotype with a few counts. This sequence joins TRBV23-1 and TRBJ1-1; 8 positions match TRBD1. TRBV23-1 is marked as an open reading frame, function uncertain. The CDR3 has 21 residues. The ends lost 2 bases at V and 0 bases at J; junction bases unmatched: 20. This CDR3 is CASSQTKAGQGGPILNTEAFF. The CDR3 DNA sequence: TGCGCCAGCAGTCAAACGAAAGCCGGACAGGGAGGGCCCATTCTGAACACTGAAGCTTTCTTT.

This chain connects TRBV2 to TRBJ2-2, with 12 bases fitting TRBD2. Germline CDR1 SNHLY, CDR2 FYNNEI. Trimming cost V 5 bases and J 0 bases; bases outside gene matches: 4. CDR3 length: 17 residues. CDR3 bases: TGTGCCAGCAGTCCACTAGCGGGGGGTGCGAACACCGGGGAGCTGTTTTTT. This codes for CASSPLAGGANTGELFF. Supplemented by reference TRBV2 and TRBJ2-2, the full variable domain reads EPEVTQTPSHQVTQMGQEVILRCVPISNHLYFYWYRQILGQKVEFLVSFYNNEISEKSEIFDDQFSVERPDGSNFTLKIRSTKLEDSAMYFCASSPLAGGANTGELFFGEGSRLTVL.

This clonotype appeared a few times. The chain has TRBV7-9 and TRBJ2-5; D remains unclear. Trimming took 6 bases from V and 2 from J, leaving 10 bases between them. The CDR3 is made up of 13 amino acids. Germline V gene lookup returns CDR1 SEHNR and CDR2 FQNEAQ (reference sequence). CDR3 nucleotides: TGTGCCAGCAGTCGAAGCCTACAAGAGACCCAGTACTTC. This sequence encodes CASSRSLQETQYF.

In DNA form, the CDR3 reads TGTGCCAGCAGCTTAGGAACTAGCACCGGGGAGCTGTTTTTT. Its protein is CASSLGTSTGELFF. The rearrangement joins TRBV7-4 to TRBJ2-2, with D possibly matching TRBD2 (5 bases). There are 14 residues in the CDR3. The V gene's germline CDR1 is SGHVT and CDR2 SQSDAQ. Trimming left V 1 base short and J 4 bases short, with 7 bases between.

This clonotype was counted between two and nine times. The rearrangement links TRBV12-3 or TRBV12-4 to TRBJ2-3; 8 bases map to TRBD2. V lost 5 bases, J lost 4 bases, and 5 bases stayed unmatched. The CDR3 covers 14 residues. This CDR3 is CASSPLGGADTQYF. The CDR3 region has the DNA TGTGCCAGCAGTCCACTCGGGGGGGCAGATACGCAGTATTTT.

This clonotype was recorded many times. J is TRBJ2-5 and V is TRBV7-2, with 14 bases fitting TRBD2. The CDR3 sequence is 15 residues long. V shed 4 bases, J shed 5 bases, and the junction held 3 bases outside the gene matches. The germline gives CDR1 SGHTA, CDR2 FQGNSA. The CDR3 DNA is TGTGCCAGCAGCTGGGGACTAGCGGGAGCGGAGACCCAGTACTTC. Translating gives CASSWGLAGAETQYF.

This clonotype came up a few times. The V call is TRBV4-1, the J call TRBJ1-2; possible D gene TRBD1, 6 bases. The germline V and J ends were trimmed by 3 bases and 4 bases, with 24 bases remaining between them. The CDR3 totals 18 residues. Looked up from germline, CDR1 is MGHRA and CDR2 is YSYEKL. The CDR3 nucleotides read TGCGCCAGCAGCCACGAGCCCCAAAGGGGGAAGGGCCTCTATGGCTACACCTTC. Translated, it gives CASSHEPQRGKGLYGYTF.

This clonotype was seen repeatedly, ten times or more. CDR3 sequence (DNA): TGTGCCAGCAGCTCAACAGGGGATTACGATGGCTACACCTTC. Translation gives CASSSTGDYDGYTF. The chain recombines TRBV7-9 with TRBJ1-2, with 7 positions matching TRBD1. Germline V gives CDR1 SEHNR, CDR2 FQNEAQ (reference sequence). This CDR3 comprises 14 residues. V lost 4 bases and J lost 6; bases outside the gene matches: 8. Using reference TRBV7-9 and TRBJ1-2 for the parts outside the CDR3, the full variable domain is DTGVSQNPRHKITKRGQNVTFRCDPISEHNRLYWYRQTLGQGPEFLTYFQNEAQLEKSRLLSDRFSAERPKGSFSTLEIQRTEQGDSAMYLCASSSTGDYDGYTFGSGTRLTVV.

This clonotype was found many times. CDR3 in DNA: TGTGCCAGCAGCCCCGGGTCTTCATATGGCTACACCTTC. This encodes CASSPGSSYGYTF. The J gene is TRBJ1-2, the V gene TRBV7-2; D gene uncertain. The ends were cut back, 5 bases at V and 5 bases at J, with 12 bases in the middle. The CDR3 contains 13 residues. CDR1 and CDR2 from the germline V gene are SGHTA and FQGNSA.

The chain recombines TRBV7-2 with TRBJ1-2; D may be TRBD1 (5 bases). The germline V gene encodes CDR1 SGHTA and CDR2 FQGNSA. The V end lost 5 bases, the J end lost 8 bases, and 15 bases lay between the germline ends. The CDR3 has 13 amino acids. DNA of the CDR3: TGTGCCAGCAGCGTCAGGGTCGCGGGGGGCTACACCTTC. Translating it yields CASSVRVAGGYTF.

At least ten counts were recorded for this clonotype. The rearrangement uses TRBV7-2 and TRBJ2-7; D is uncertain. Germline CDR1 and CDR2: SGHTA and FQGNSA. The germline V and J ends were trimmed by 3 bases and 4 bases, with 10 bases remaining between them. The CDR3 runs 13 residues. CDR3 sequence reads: CASSFPGPYEQYF. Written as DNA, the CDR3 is TGTGCCAGCAGCTTCCCTGGGCCGTACGAGCAGTACTTC.